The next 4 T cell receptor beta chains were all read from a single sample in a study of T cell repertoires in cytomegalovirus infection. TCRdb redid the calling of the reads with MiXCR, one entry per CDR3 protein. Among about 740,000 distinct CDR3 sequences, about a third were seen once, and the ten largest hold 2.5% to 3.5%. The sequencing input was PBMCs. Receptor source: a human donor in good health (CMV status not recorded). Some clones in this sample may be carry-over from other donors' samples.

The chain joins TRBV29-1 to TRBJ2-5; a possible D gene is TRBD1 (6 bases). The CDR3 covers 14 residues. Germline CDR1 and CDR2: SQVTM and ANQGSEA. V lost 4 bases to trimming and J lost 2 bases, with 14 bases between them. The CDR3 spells CSVVLGTTQETQYF. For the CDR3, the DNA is TGCAGCGTTGTTCTTGGGACAACTCAAGAGACCCAGTACTTC.

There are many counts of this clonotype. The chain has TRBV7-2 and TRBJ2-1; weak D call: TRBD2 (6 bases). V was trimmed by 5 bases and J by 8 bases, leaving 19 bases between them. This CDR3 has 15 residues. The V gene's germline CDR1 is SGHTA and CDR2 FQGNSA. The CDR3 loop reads CASSRPGRGGDEQFF. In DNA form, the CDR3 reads TGTGCCAGCAGCCGGCCTGGACGGGGCGGGGATGAGCAGTTCTTC.

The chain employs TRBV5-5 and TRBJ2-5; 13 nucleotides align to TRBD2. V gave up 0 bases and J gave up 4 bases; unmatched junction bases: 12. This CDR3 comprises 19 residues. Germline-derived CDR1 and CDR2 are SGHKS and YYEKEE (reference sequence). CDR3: CASSLGLAGGASISETQYF. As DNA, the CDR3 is TGTGCCAGCAGCTTGGGACTAGCGGGAGGAGCCTCTATCTCAGAGACCCAGTACTTC. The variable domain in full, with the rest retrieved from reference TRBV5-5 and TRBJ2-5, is DAGVTQSPTHLIKTRGQQVTLRCSPISGHKSVSWYQQVLGQGPQFIFQYYEKEERGRGNFPDRFSARQFPNYSSELNVNALLLGDSALYLCASSLGLAGGASISETQYFGPGTRLLVL.

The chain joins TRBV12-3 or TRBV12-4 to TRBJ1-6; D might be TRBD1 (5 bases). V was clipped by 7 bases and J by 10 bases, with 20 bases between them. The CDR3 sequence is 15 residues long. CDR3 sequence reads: CASNGAGRSGSPLHF. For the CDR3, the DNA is TGTGCCAGCAACGGGGCAGGGCGAAGTGGGTCACCCCTCCACTTT.